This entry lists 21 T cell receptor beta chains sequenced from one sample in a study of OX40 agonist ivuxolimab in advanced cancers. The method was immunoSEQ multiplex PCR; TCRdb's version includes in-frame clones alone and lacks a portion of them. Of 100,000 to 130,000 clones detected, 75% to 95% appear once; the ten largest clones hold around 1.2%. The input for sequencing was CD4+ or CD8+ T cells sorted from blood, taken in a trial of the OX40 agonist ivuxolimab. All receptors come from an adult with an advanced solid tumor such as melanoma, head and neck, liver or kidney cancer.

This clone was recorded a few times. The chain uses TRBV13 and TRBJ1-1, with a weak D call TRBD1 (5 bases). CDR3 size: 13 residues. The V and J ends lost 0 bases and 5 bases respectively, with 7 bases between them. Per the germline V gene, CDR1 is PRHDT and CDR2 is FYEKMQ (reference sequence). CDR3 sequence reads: CASSLGGETEAFF. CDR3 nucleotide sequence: TGTGCCAGCAGCTTAGGAGGGGAGACTGAAGCTTTCTTT. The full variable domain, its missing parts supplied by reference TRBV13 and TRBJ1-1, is AAGVIQSPRHLIKEKRETATLKCYPIPRHDTVYWYQQGPGQDPQFLISFYEKMQSDKGSIPDRFSAQQFSDYHSELNMSSLELGDSALYFCASSLGGETEAFFGQGTRLTVV.

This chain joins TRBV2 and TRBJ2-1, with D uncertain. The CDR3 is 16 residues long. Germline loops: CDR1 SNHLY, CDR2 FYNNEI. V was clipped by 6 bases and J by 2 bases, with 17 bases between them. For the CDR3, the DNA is TGTGCCAGCAGCCCCCCGTGGTCTTCAACCTACAATGAGCAGTTCTTC. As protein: CASSPPWSSTYNEQFF.

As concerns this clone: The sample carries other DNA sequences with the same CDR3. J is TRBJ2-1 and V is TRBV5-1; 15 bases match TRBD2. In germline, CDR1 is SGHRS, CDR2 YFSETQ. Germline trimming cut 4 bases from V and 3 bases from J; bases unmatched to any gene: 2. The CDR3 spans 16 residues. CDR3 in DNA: TGCGCCAGCAGCCTGGGACTAGCGGGAGGCTACAATGAGCAGTTCTTC. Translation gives CASSLGLAGGYNEQFF.

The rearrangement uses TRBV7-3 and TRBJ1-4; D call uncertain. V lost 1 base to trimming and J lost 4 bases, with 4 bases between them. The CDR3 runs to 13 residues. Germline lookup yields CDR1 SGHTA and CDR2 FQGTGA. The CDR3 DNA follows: TGTGCCAGCAGCTTAAACCGTAATGAAAAACTGTTTTTT. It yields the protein CASSLNRNEKLFF.

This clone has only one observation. CDR3 loop: CASSYSGQMLYEQYF. The CDR3 nucleotides read TGTGCCAGCAGTTATTCCGGACAAATGCTATACGAGCAGTACTTC. The chain links TRBV27 to TRBJ2-7; TRBD1 is a possible D gene (5 bases). The V end was cut by 4 bases, the J end by 4 bases, with 17 bases between. The CDR3 covers 15 residues. The germline V gene has CDR1 MNHEY and CDR2 SMNVEV (reference sequence).

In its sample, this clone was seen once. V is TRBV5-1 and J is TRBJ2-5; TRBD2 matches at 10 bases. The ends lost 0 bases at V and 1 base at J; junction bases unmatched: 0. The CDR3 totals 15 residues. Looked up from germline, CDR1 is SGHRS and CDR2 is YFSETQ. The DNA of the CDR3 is TGCGCCAGCAGCTTGGGACTAGCGGGCCAAGAGACCCAGTACTTC. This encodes CASSLGLAGQETQYF. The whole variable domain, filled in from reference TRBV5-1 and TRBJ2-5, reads KAGVTQTPRYLIKTRGQQVTLSCSPISGHRSVSWYQQTPGQGLQFLFEYFSETQRNKGNFPGRFSGRQFSNSRSEMNVSTLELGDSALYLCASSLGLAGQETQYFGPGTRLLVL.

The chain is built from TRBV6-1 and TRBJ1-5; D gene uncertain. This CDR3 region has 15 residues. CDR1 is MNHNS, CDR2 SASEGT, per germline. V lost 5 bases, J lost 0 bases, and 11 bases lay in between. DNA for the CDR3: TGTGCCAGCAGTCCCGGAGTTTATAGCAATCAGCCCCAGCATTTT. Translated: CASSPGVYSNQPQHF.

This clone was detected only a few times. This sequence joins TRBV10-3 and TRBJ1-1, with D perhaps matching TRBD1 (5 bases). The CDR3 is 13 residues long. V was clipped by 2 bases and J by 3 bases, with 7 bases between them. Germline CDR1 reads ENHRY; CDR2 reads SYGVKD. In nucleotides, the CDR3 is TGTGCCATCAGTGAGCGGGGGGACACTGAAGCTTTCTTT. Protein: CAISERGDTEAFF.

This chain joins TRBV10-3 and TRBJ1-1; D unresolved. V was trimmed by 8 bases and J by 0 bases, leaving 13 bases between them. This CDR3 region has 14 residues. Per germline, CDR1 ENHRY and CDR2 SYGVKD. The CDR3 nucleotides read TGTGCCATCGGTTCCCCCAATTTGAACACTGAAGCTTTCTTT. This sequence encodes CAIGSPNLNTEAFF.

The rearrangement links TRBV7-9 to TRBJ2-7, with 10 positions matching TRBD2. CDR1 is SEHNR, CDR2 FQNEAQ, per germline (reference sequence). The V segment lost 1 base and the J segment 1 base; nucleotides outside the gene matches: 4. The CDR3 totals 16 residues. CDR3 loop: CASSLGPSGGSYEQYF. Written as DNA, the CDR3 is TGTGCCAGCAGCTTAGGCCCTAGCGGGGGTTCCTACGAGCAGTACTTC.

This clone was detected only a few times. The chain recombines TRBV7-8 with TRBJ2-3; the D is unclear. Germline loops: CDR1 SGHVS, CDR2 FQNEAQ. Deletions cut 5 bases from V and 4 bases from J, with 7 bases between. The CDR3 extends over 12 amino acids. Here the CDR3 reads CASSTIPDTQYF. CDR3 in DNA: TGTGCCAGCAGCACTATCCCAGATACGCAGTATTTT.

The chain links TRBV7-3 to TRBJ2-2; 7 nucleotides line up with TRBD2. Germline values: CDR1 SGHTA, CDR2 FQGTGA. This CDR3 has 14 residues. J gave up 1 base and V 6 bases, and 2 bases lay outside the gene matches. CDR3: CASRPSGNTGELFF. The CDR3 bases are TGTGCCAGCAGACCTAGCGGGAACACCGGGGAGCTGTTTTTT.

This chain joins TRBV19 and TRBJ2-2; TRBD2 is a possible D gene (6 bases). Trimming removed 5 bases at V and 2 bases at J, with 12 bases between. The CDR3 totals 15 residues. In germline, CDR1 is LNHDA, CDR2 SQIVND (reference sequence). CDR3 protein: CASSPPDYNTGELFF. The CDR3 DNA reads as TGTGCCAGTAGTCCCCCGGACTATAACACCGGGGAGCTGTTTTTT.

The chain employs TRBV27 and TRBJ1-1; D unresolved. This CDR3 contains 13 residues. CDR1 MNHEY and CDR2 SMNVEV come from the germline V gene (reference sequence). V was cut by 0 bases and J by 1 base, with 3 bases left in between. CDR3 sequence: CASSLSENTEAFF. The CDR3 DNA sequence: TGTGCCAGCAGTTTATCAGAGAACACTGAAGCTTTCTTT.

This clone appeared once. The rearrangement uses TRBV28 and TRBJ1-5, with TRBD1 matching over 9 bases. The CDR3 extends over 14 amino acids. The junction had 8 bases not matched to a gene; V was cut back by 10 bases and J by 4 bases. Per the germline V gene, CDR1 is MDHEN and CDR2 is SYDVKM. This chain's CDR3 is CATLRQGGNQPQHF. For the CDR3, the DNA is TGTGCCACCCTTAGACAGGGGGGAAATCAGCCCCAGCATTTT.

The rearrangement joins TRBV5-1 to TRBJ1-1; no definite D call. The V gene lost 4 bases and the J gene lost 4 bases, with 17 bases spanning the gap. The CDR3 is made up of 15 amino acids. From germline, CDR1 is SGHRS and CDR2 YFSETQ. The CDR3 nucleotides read TGCGCCAGCAGCAGTATCCCGGGAGAGGGCACTGAAGCTTTCTTT. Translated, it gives CASSSIPGEGTEAFF.

CDR3 sequence reads: CASSVGAATSGNTIYF. Written as DNA, the CDR3 is TGTGCCAGCAGCGTAGGGGCAGCAACCTCTGGAAACACCATATATTTT. The J gene is TRBJ1-3, the V gene TRBV9; no clear D. In germline, CDR1 is SGDLS, CDR2 YYNGEE. The CDR3 runs to 16 residues. With 0 bases removed from V and 0 bases from J, the gap between germline ends came to 10 bases.

The CDR3 coding sequence is TGTGCCAGCAGCTTTGGGGACTCTTACTATGGCTACACCTTC. Its protein product is CASSFGDSYYGYTF. This chain uses TRBV9 with TRBJ1-2; D might be TRBD1 (5 bases). CDR1 SGDLS and CDR2 YYNGEE come from the germline V gene. The CDR3 spans 14 residues. V was trimmed by 4 bases and J by 3 bases, leaving 13 bases between them.

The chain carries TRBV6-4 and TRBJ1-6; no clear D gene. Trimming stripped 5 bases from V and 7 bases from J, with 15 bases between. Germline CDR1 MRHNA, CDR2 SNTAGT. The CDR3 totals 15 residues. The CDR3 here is CASSSTPAGNSPLHF. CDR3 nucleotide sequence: TGTGCCAGCAGTAGCACTCCGGCGGGCAATTCACCCCTCCACTTT.

The chain's CDR3 is CASSLFGTNEKLFF. CDR3 nucleotide sequence: TGTGCCAGCAGTTTATTCGGGACTAATGAAAAACTGTTTTTT. This rearrangement joins TRBV27 to TRBJ1-4; D is ambiguous. CDR1 and CDR2 from the germline V gene are MNHEY and SMNVEV (reference sequence). The ends were cut back, 1 base at V and 2 bases at J, with 5 bases in the middle. This CDR3 comprises 14 residues.

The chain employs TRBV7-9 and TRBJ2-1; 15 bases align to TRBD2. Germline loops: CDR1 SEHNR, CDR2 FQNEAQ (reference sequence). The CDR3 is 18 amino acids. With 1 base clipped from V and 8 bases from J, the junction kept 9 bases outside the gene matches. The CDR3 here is CASSLGGLAGGLLDEQFF. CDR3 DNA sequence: TGTGCCAGCAGCTTAGGGGGACTAGCGGGAGGCCTTTTGGATGAGCAGTTCTTC.